These 22 T cell receptor beta chains share one sample of origin, sequenced in a study of blood T cell repertoires in COVID-19. Measured with immunoSEQ multiplex PCR; TCRdb has only the in-frame clones, and not every one. The sample shows fewer than 110,000 clones, around 90% of them seen only once. Material: peripheral blood. These receptors were obtained from a woman in her sixties with acute or convalescent COVID-19.

The chain uses TRBV20-1 and TRBJ1-2; D unresolved. The CDR3 loop spans 10 amino acids. Germline V gene lookup returns CDR1 DFQATT and CDR2 SNEGSKA (reference sequence). Trimming stripped 1 base from V and 7 bases from J, with 4 bases between. CDR3 DNA: TGCAGTGCTAGAGGAGTTGGCTACACCTTC. Translating it yields CSARGVGYTF.

J is TRBJ2-1 and V is TRBV5-4, with TRBD2 matching 8 bases. V shed 0 bases, J shed 6 bases, and the junction held 11 bases outside the gene matches. Germline CDR1 SGHNT, CDR2 YYREEE (reference sequence). This CDR3 is 17 amino acids long. CDR3 DNA sequence: TGTGCCAGCAGCTTGGGTCCCGAGACTAGCGACTCCAATGAGCAGTTCTTC. It translates to CASSLGPETSDSNEQFF.

The V gene is TRBV6-5, the J gene TRBJ1-1; 9 bases map to TRBD1. The CDR3 is 14 residues long. With V trimmed by 5 bases and J by 8 bases, 9 bases remained unmatched. Looked up from germline, CDR1 is MNHEY and CDR2 is SVGAGI. CDR3 DNA: TGTGCCAGCAGTCCCCGGACAGGGGTCATAGAAGCTTTCTTT. Translated: CASSPRTGVIEAFF.

The rearrangement links TRBV6-6 to TRBJ2-3; 8 bases are a match to TRBD1. The CDR3 is 16 amino acids. J was trimmed by 3 bases and V by 2 bases; bases with no gene match: 7. Germline assignment: CDR1 MNHNY and CDR2 SVGAGI (reference sequence). As DNA, the CDR3 is TGTGCCAGCAGTTACCCAGCCCGACAGGGGACAGATACGCAGTATTTT. Protein product: CASSYPARQGTDTQYF.

The chain has TRBV2 and TRBJ2-1, with 7 bases fitting TRBD1. CDR1 and CDR2 (germline): SNHLY, FYNNEI. There are 14 residues in the CDR3. V dropped 8 bases and J dropped 0; count of bases not matched to a gene: 4. CDR3 loop: CASCTGASYNEQFF. The CDR3 bases are TGTGCCAGCTGTACAGGGGCCTCCTACAATGAGCAGTTCTTC.

The chain couples TRBV29-1 to TRBJ1-2; 7 bases align to TRBD1. J was trimmed by 2 bases and V by 7 bases; bases with no gene match: 4. CDR1 and CDR2 (germline): SQVTM, ANQGSEA. The CDR3 extends over 12 amino acids. Written as DNA, the CDR3 is TGCAGCGCCAGGGGACAGAACTATGGCTACACCTTC. The encoded protein is CSARGQNYGYTF.

The rearrangement uses TRBV4-1 and TRBJ1-2; a weak D match, TRBD1 (5 bases). This CDR3 spans 16 amino acids. The V gene's germline CDR1 is MGHRA and CDR2 YSYEKL. Trimming left V 5 bases short and J 8 bases short, with 24 bases between. The CDR3, as DNA: TGCGCCAGCAGCGCTCAGGCGACAGCAACCCCCAACGGCTACACCTTC. Translated, it gives CASSAQATATPNGYTF.

The V and J genes are TRBV7-2 and TRBJ2-1, with a weak D call TRBD2 (5 bases). The CDR3 length is 13 residues. CDR1 is SGHTA, CDR2 FQGNSA, per germline. V was clipped by 4 bases and J by 3 bases, with 7 bases between them. The CDR3 is CASSSRDYNEQFF. In DNA form, the CDR3 reads TGTGCCAGCAGCTCCCGGGACTACAATGAGCAGTTCTTC.

The chain recombines TRBV5-1 with TRBJ1-4; 7 bases fit TRBD1. J gave up 5 bases and V 4 bases, and 8 bases lay outside the gene matches. The CDR3 is made up of 15 amino acids. Germline lookup yields CDR1 SGHRS and CDR2 YFSETQ. In DNA, the CDR3 is TGCGCCAGCAGCCTCCAGGGGGTCCGAAATGAAAAACTGTTTTTT. Translating it yields CASSLQGVRNEKLFF.

V is TRBV7-9 and J is TRBJ2-1; the D gene is possibly TRBD2 (6 bases). The CDR3 contains 15 residues. V lost 3 bases to trimming and J lost 2 bases, with 11 bases between them. Germline V gene sequence: CDR1 SEHNR, CDR2 FQNEAQ (reference sequence). The CDR3 loop reads CASSFSGGTYNEQFF. The CDR3 region has the DNA TGTGCCAGCAGCTTTAGCGGAGGTACCTACAATGAGCAGTTCTTC.

V and J are TRBV9 and TRBJ1-2, with D possibly matching TRBD1 (6 bases). Germline CDR1 reads SGDLS; CDR2 reads YYNGEE. The CDR3 spans 14 residues. The germline V and J ends were trimmed by 0 bases and 5 bases, with 11 bases remaining between them. CDR3 region: CASSVEQGPYGYTF. The CDR3 DNA reads as TGTGCCAGCAGCGTAGAACAGGGTCCATATGGCTACACCTTC.

The chain couples TRBV29-1 to TRBJ2-7; the D is unclear. V was shortened by 0 bases and J by 7 bases, with 22 bases between the two germline ends. CDR3 size: 16 residues. Germline CDR1 and CDR2: SQVTM and ANQGSEA. In DNA form, the CDR3 reads TGCAGCGTTGAAGAAAGATCGGCAAAATCGCTCGGGGAGCAGTACGTC. Protein sequence: CSVEERSAKSLGEQYV.

The genes are TRBV28 and TRBJ2-3, with TRBD2 matching 14 bases. Germline loops: CDR1 MDHEN, CDR2 SYDVKM. J was trimmed by 0 bases and V by 4 bases; bases with no gene match: 6. The CDR3 has 18 amino acids. The CDR3 coding sequence is TGTGCCAGCAGTTCCTCCCGACTAGCGGGAGGGAGCACAGATACGCAGTATTTT. It encodes CASSSSRLAGGSTDTQYF.

The chain employs TRBV5-6 and TRBJ2-1; 10 bases fit TRBD2. The CDR3 runs 16 residues. Germline CDR1 reads SGHDT; CDR2 reads YYEEEE. V lost 4 bases, J lost 3 bases, and 7 bases stayed unmatched. CDR3 amino acids: CASSSTAGGSYNEQFF. The CDR3 DNA follows: TGTGCCAGCAGCAGTACAGCGGGAGGGAGCTACAATGAGCAGTTCTTC.

This clone is a singleton in its sample. The chain employs TRBV19 and TRBJ2-5, with 8 bases lining up with TRBD1. The CDR3 is 15 residues long. The V segment lost 6 bases and the J segment 2 bases; nucleotides outside the gene matches: 8. The germline V gene encodes CDR1 LNHDA and CDR2 SQIVND (reference sequence). The CDR3 sequence: CASSGTGTLQETQYF. The CDR3 nucleotides are TGTGCCAGTAGCGGGACAGGAACTCTTCAAGAGACCCAGTACTTC.

The genes are TRBV4-2 and TRBJ2-6; D gene ambiguous. The V gene lost 3 bases and the J gene lost 0 bases, with 3 bases spanning the gap. Germline V lookup: CDR1 LGHNA, CDR2 YNFKEQ. CDR3 length equals 14 residues. This chain's CDR3 is CASSHGSGANVLTF. CDR3 in DNA: TGTGCCAGCAGCCACGGCTCTGGGGCCAACGTCCTGACTTTC.

The DNA of the CDR3 is TGTGCCAGCAGTTTATCGGTACAGGGGTTCGGGGCCAACGTCCTGACTTTC. Translating it yields CASSLSVQGFGANVLTF. The rearrangement links TRBV27 to TRBJ2-6; 7 bases agree with TRBD1. V was clipped by 0 bases and J by 4 bases; unmatched bases: 6. The CDR3 runs 17 residues. Germline lookup yields CDR1 MNHEY and CDR2 SMNVEV (reference sequence).

The genes are TRBV5-6 and TRBJ2-3, with 9 bases lining up with TRBD1. CDR1 and CDR2 from the germline V gene are SGHDT and YYEEEE. CDR3 length: 17 amino acids. The junction had 6 bases not matched to a gene; V was cut back by 1 base and J by 0 bases. The CDR3 DNA reads as TGTGCCAGCAGCTTGCTCACAGGGGGCCTCAGCACAGATACGCAGTATTTT. Protein: CASSLLTGGLSTDTQYF.

V usage is TRBV3-1 (or the pseudogene TRBV3-2) and J usage is TRBJ2-2; possibly TRBD1 for D (6 bases). The V and J ends lost 6 bases and 4 bases respectively, with 18 bases between them. This CDR3 spans 16 amino acids. Germline loops: CDR1 LGHDT, CDR2 YNNKEL (reference sequence). The CDR3 loop is CASRGLGAWATGELFF. The CDR3 DNA is TGTGCCAGCAGGGGATTGGGGGCTTGGGCCACCGGGGAGCTGTTTTTT.

This chain uses TRBV3-1 (or the pseudogene TRBV3-2) with TRBJ1-1, with 10 bases identical to TRBD1. Germline lookup yields CDR1 LGHDT and CDR2 YNNKEL (reference sequence). This CDR3 is built from 16 residues. V trimming: 1 base; J trimming: 7 bases; junction bases outside the gene matches: 9. Here the CDR3 DNA reads TGTGCCAGCAGCCAAGTGAAAACAGGGACAGGGGTTGAAGCTTTCTTT. Translating gives CASSQVKTGTGVEAFF.

The gene calls are TRBV14 and TRBJ2-1; D gene unclear. Germline CDR1 SGHDN, CDR2 FVKESK. V gave up 4 bases and J gave up 10 bases, with 14 bases separating them. The CDR3 length is 13 residues. The CDR3 sequence is CASSLPLVREQFF. The DNA for the CDR3 is TGTGCCAGCAGCCTCCCGCTAGTACGGGAGCAGTTCTTC.

The chain links TRBV5-8 to TRBJ2-7; D may be TRBD2 (6 bases). The CDR3 sequence is 14 residues long. V dropped 4 bases and J dropped 2 bases, with 13 bases sitting between them. The germline gives CDR1 SGHTS, CDR2 YDEGEE. For the CDR3, the DNA is TGTGCCAGCAGCCCAACGGGACTCCCCTACGAGCAGTACGTC. Amino acid sequence: CASSPTGLPYEQYV.